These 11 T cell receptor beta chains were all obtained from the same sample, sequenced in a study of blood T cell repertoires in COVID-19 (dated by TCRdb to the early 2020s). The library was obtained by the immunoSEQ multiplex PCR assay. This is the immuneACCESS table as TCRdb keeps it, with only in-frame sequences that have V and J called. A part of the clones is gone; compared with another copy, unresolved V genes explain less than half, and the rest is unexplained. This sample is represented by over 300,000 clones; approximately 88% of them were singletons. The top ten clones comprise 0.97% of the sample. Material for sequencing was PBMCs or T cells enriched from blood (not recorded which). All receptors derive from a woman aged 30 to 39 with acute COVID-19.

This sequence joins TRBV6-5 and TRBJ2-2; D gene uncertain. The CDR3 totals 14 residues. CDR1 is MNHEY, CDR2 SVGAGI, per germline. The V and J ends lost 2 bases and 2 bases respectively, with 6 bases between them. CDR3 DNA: TGTGCCAGCAGTTACAGCTACAACACCGGGGAGCTGTTTTTT. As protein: CASSYSYNTGELFF.

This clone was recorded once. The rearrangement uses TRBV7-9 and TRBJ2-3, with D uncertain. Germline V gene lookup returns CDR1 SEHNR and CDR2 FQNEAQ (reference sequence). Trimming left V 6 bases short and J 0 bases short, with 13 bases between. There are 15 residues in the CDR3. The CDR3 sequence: CASSLTPGSTDTQYF. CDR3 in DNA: TGTGCCAGCAGTCTTACCCCCGGGAGCACAGATACGCAGTATTTT. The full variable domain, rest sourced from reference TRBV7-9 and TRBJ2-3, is DTGVSQNPRHKITKRGQNVTFRCDPISEHNRLYWYRQTLGQGPEFLTYFQNEAQLEKSRLLSDRFSAERPKGSFSTLEIQRTEQGDSAMYLCASSLTPGSTDTQYFGPGTRLTVL.

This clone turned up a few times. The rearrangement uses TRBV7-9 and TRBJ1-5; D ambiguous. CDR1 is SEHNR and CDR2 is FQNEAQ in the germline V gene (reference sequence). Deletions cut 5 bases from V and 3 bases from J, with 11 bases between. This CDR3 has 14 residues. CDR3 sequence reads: CASSPVLVNQPQHF. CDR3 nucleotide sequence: TGTGCCAGCAGCCCCGTCTTAGTCAATCAGCCCCAGCATTTT.

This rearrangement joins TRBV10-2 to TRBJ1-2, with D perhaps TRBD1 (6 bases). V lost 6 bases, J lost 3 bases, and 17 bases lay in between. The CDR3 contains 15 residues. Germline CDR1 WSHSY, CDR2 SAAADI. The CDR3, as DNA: TGCGCCAGCAGCGACTATAAGACAGGCTACTATGGCTACACCTTC. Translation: CASSDYKTGYYGYTF.

The CDR3 sequence is CASSLFRTPAYF. CDR3 coding DNA: TGTGCCAGCAGCTTGTTCCGGACACCGGCGTACTTC. V and J are TRBV5-6 and TRBJ2-4; possible D gene TRBD1, 5 bases. V was clipped by 1 base and J by 15 bases, with 14 bases between them. There are 12 residues in the CDR3. Germline V lookup: CDR1 SGHDT, CDR2 YYEEEE.

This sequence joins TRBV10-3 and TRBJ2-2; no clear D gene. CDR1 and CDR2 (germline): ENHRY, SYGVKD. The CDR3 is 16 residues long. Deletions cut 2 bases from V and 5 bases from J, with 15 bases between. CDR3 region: CAISEPELRPTGELFF. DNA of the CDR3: TGTGCCATCAGTGAGCCGGAGCTCCGCCCAACCGGGGAGCTGTTTTTT.

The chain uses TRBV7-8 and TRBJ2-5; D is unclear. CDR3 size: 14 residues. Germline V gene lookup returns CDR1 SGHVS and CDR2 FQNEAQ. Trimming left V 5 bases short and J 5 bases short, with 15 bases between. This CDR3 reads CASSPSLGWETQYF. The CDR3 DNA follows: TGTGCCAGCAGCCCTTCTCTAGGCTGGGAGACCCAGTACTTC.

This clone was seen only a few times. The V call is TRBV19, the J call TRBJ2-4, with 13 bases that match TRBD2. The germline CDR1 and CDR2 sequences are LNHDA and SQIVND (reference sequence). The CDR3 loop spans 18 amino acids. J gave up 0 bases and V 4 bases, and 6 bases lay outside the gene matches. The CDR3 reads CASSTGLAGILAKNIQYF. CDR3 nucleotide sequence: TGTGCCAGTAGTACGGGACTAGCGGGGATCCTAGCCAAAAACATTCAGTACTTC.

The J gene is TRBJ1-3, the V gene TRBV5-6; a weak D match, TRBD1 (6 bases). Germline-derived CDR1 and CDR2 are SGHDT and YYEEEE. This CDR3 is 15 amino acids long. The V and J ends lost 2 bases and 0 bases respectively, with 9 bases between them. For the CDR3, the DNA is TGTGCCAGCAGCTTAGGGGGATTCTCTGGAAACACCATATATTTT. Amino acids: CASSLGGFSGNTIYF.

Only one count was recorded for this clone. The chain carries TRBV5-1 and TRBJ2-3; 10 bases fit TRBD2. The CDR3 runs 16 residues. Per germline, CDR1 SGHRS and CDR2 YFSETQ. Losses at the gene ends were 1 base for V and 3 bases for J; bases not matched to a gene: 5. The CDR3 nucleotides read TGCGCCAGCAGCTTGCCCCTAGCGGGGGTTACAGATACGCAGTATTTT. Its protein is CASSLPLAGVTDTQYF.

CDR3 residues: CASSSTGNSYEQYF. In nucleotides, the CDR3 is TGTGCCAGTAGTTCGACAGGGAACTCCTACGAGCAGTACTTC. The chain links TRBV19 to TRBJ2-7; 7 nucleotides line up with TRBD1. CDR1 is LNHDA, CDR2 SQIVND, per germline (reference sequence). Trimming at V came to 5 bases and at J to 0 bases, leaving 4 bases not matched to a gene. The CDR3 is 14 amino acids.